What follows are 19 T cell receptor beta chains derived from one specimen sequenced in a study of blood T cell repertoires in COVID-19. The method was immunoSEQ multiplex PCR; TCRdb's version includes in-frame clones alone and lacks a portion of them. The top ten clones hold around 3.5% of a sample with 60,000 or so clones, roughly four fifths of them seen once. Sequenced: peripheral blood. Source of these receptors: a man aged 60-69 years with acute or convalescent COVID-19.

The rearrangement links TRBV5-1 to TRBJ1-4, with 10 positions matching TRBD1. The CDR3 is 19 residues long. Unmatched junction bases numbered 15, after V lost 0 bases and J lost 7 bases. Germline V lookup: CDR1 SGHRS, CDR2 YFSETQ. The CDR3 bases are TGCGCCAGCAGCTTGGGAAACCCGGGACAGGGGAGAGATTTTGAAAAACTGTTTTTT. This encodes CASSLGNPGQGRDFEKLFF.

CDR3 bases: TGTGCCAGCGGGAGGACTGAAGCTTTCTTT. Translating it yields CASGRTEAFF. This chain connects TRBV6-5 to TRBJ1-1; D is uncertain. This CDR3 region has 10 residues. Germline V gene lookup returns CDR1 MNHEY and CDR2 SVGAGI. The ends were cut back, 8 bases at V and 5 bases at J, with 6 bases in the middle.

CDR3 nucleotide sequence: TGCGCCAGCAGCCCCCCGTCGAGCTCCTACGAGCAGTACTTC. Translated, it gives CASSPPSSSYEQYF. This chain connects TRBV5-1 to TRBJ2-7, with unresolved D. Germline CDR1 SGHRS, CDR2 YFSETQ. With 4 bases removed from V and 0 bases from J, the gap between germline ends came to 11 bases. This CDR3 region has 14 residues.

This clone was picked up a small number of times. The rearrangement uses TRBV4-1 and TRBJ2-7; D may be TRBD2 (7 bases). The CDR3 has 14 residues. The V and J ends lost 3 bases and 2 bases respectively, with 11 bases between them. CDR1 and CDR2 (germline): MGHRA, YSYEKL. This chain's CDR3 is CASSQRGRTYEQYF. The CDR3 nucleotides read TGCGCCAGCAGCCAGCGGGGGCGAACCTACGAGCAGTACTTC.

The V and J genes are TRBV11-2 and TRBJ2-1, with 8 positions matching TRBD2. Germline V gene lookup returns CDR1 SGHAT and CDR2 FQNNGV. V shed 0 bases, J shed 5 bases, and the junction held 6 bases outside the gene matches. This CDR3 has 16 amino acids. The CDR3 reads CASSLDLSGGHNEQFF. The CDR3 DNA reads TGTGCCAGCAGCTTAGATCTATCGGGGGGGCACAATGAGCAGTTCTTC.

V and J are TRBV5-8 and TRBJ2-3; TRBD2 matches at 12 bases. V lost 0 bases to trimming and J lost 8 bases; unmatched junction nucleotides: 10. The CDR3 contains 17 residues. Germline lookup yields CDR1 SGHTS and CDR2 YDEGEE. CDR3 coding DNA: TGTGCCAGCAGCTTGGTGCGACTAGCGGGGGAAGTGGGTACGCAGTATTTT. Its translation: CASSLVRLAGEVGTQYF.

The chain recombines TRBV7-9 with TRBJ2-2; D not resolved. The CDR3 has 14 residues. Germline V gene sequence: CDR1 SEHNR, CDR2 FQNEAQ (reference sequence). V dropped 1 base and J dropped 3 bases, with 6 bases sitting between them. This CDR3 reads CASSLDADTGELFF. CDR3 nucleotide sequence: TGTGCCAGCAGCTTAGATGCAGACACCGGGGAGCTGTTTTTT.

This clone is medium-sized within its sample. V is TRBV4-1 and J is TRBJ2-1; no clear D. The CDR3 extends over 17 amino acids. Per the germline V gene, CDR1 is MGHRA and CDR2 is YSYEKL. V was trimmed by 2 bases and J by 0 bases, leaving 14 bases between them. CDR3 loop: CASSQLFAESSYNEQFF. In DNA form, the CDR3 reads TGCGCCAGCAGCCAACTTTTTGCGGAGAGCTCCTACAATGAGCAGTTCTTC.

The CDR3 reads CASSLFALSGGDQPQHF. The CDR3 nucleotides read TGTGCCAGCAGTTTATTCGCGCTCTCGGGAGGCGATCAGCCCCAGCATTTT. This sequence joins TRBV27 and TRBJ1-5; D is ambiguous. Trimming cost V 1 base and J 5 bases, with 18 bases left between them. Germline-derived CDR1 and CDR2 are MNHEY and SMNVEV (reference sequence). This CDR3 contains 17 residues.

The chain recombines TRBV27 with TRBJ1-2, with TRBD1 matching over 8 bases. Germline loops: CDR1 MNHEY, CDR2 SMNVEV (reference sequence). The CDR3 runs to 14 residues. Trimming at V came to 6 bases and at J to 7 bases, leaving 10 bases not matched to a gene. The CDR3 DNA reads as TGTGCCAGCAGGGCAGGACAGGGACTTTTTGGCTACACCTTC. It encodes CASRAGQGLFGYTF.

V gene TRBV6-6 combines with J gene TRBJ1-1; a weak D match, TRBD1 (5 bases). Trimming took off 5 bases at V and 5 bases at J, with 18 bases between the two ends. This CDR3 contains 15 residues. Germline assignment: CDR1 MNHNY and CDR2 SVGAGI (reference sequence). The CDR3 protein is CASSRSGHLWTEAFF. CDR3 in DNA: TGTGCCAGCAGTCGATCCGGACACCTGTGGACTGAAGCTTTCTTT.

This clone was observed a handful of times. The chain joins TRBV4-1 to TRBJ2-3, with D tentatively TRBD2 (7 bases). V lost 3 bases and J lost 6, with 19 bases in between. This CDR3 has 16 residues. CDR1 and CDR2 (germline): MGHRA, YSYEKL. CDR3 nucleotide sequence: TGCGCCAGCAGCCAGGGTGGAACAGGGAGGGGGGATACGCAGTATTTT. Encoded protein: CASSQGGTGRGDTQYF.

The count of this clone is one. The rearrangement joins TRBV24-1 to TRBJ2-3; D is perhaps TRBD1 (5 bases). V lost 1 base to trimming and J lost 2 bases, with 21 bases between them. The CDR3 runs 19 residues. CDR1 KGHDR and CDR2 SFDVKD come from the germline V gene. The CDR3 spells CATSDFWAGSGLLTDTQYF. DNA for the CDR3: TGTGCCACCAGTGATTTCTGGGCAGGGTCAGGTCTCCTCACAGATACGCAGTATTTT.

J is TRBJ1-4 and V is TRBV18; 11 nucleotides agree with TRBD1. The CDR3 runs to 15 residues. Germline trimming cut 1 base from V and 8 bases from J; bases unmatched to any gene: 3. In germline, CDR1 is KGHSH, CDR2 LQKENI. CDR3 protein: CASSPQGQGGEKLFF. Here the CDR3 DNA reads TGTGCCAGCTCACCACAGGGACAGGGGGGCGAAAAACTGTTTTTT.

This chain connects TRBV4-1 to TRBJ1-3; 9 nucleotides agree with TRBD1. Germline CDR1 and CDR2: MGHRA and YSYEKL. V was pared by 4 bases and J by 2 bases, with 3 bases of the junction left unmatched. The CDR3 length is 15 residues. The DNA for the CDR3 is TGCGCCAGCAGCCGGGGACAGGGTGCTGGAAACACCATATATTTT. This translates into CASSRGQGAGNTIYF.

The CDR3 region is CAGFPQGGIFYGYTF. Here the CDR3 DNA reads TGTGCCGGATTTCCGCAGGGGGGTATTTTCTATGGCTACACCTTC. The V gene is TRBV2, the J gene TRBJ1-2; 7 bases agree with TRBD1. J lost 4 bases, V lost 11 bases, and 16 bases had no gene match. Per the germline V gene, CDR1 is SNHLY and CDR2 is FYNNEI. The CDR3 has 15 amino acids.

The chain combines TRBV11-3 with TRBJ1-1; TRBD1 agrees at 7 bases. CDR3 size: 14 residues. The ends lost 5 bases at V and 0 bases at J; junction bases unmatched: 3. Germline V CDR1 and CDR2: SGHNT, YENEEA. CDR3: CASSKGQMNTEAFF. Here the CDR3 DNA reads TGTGCCAGCAGCAAGGGACAGATGAACACTGAAGCTTTCTTT.

The chain carries TRBV19 and TRBJ2-2, with unresolved D. CDR1 and CDR2 (germline): LNHDA, SQIVND (reference sequence). CDR3 length equals 14 residues. V lost 3 bases and J lost 3, with 8 bases in between. The CDR3: CASSMSSYTGELFF. CDR3 DNA sequence: TGTGCCAGTAGTATGTCCTCGTACACCGGGGAGCTGTTTTTT.

The chain uses TRBV5-1 and TRBJ1-2; unclear D gene. From germline, CDR1 is SGHRS and CDR2 YFSETQ. The CDR3 loop spans 12 amino acids. V was cut by 0 bases and J by 3 bases, with 3 bases left in between. CDR3 coding DNA: TGCGCCAGCAGCTTGGACTACTATGGCTACACCTTC. Protein: CASSLDYYGYTF.